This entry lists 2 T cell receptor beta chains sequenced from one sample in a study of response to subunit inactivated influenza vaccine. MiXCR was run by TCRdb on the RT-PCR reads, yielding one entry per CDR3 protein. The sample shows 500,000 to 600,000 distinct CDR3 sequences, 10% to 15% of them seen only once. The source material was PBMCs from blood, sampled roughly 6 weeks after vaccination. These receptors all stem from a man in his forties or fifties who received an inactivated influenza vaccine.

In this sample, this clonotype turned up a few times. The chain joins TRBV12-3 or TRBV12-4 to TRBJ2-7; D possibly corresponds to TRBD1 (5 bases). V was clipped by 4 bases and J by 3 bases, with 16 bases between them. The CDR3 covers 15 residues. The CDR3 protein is CASSSFPRASYEQYF. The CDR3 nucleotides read TGTGCCAGCAGTTCCTTTCCCAGGGCCAGCTACGAGCAGTACTTC.

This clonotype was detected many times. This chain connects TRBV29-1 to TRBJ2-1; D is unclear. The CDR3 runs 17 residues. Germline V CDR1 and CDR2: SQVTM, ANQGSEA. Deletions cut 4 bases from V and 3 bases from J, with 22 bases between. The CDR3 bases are TGCAGCGTTGTGGGGTTAAAGAGGTCAAACCGCTACAATGAGCAGTTCTTC. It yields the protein CSVVGLKRSNRYNEQFF.